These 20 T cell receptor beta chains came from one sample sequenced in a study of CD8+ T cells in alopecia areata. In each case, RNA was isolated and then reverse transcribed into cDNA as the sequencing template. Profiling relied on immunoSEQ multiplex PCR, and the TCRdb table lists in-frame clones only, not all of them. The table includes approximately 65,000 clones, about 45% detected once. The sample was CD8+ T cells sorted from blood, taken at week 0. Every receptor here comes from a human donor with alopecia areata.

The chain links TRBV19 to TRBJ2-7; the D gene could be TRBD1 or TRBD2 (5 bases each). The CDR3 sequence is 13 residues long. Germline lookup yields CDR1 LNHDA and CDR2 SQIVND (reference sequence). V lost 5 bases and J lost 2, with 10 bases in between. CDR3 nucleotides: TGTGCCAGTAGTCCGGGACGGGCCTACGAGCAGTACTTC. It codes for CASSPGRAYEQYF.

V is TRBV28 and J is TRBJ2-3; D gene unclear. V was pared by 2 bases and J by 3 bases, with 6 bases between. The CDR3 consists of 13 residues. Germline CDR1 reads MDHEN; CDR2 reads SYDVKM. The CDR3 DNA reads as TGTGCCAGCAGTTTAATTCGAACAGATACGCAGTATTTT. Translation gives CASSLIRTDTQYF.

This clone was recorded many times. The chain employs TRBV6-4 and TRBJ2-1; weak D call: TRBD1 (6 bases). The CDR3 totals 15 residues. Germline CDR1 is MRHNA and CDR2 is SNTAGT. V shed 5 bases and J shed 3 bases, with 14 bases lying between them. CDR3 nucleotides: TGTGCCAGCAGTCCCGGGACATCGCTCTACAATGAGCAGTTCTTC. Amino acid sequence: CASSPGTSLYNEQFF.

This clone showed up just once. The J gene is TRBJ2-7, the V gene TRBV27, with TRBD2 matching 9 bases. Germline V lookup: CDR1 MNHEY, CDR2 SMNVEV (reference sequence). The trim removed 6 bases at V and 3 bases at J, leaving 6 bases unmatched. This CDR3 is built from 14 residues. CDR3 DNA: TGTGCCAGCAGGTGGCGGGAGGGCCACTACGAGCAGTACTTC. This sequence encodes CASRWREGHYEQYF.

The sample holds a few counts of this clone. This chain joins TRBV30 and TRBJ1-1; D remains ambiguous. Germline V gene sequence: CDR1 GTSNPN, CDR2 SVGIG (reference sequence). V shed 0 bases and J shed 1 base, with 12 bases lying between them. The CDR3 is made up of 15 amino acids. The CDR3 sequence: CAWSVHGIPNTEAFF. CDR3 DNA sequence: TGTGCCTGGAGTGTACATGGCATCCCGAACACTGAAGCTTTCTTT.

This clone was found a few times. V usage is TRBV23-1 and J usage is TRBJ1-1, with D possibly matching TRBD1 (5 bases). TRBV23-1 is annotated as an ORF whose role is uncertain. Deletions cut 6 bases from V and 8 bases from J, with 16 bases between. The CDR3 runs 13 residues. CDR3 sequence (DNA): TGCGCCAGCAGCCCTACGGGAGGGGACGAAGCTTTCTTT. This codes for CASSPTGGDEAFF.

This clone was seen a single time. The CDR3 DNA follows: TGCGCCAGCAGCCAAGGGGATGAGCAGTTCTTC. Translated, it gives CASSQGDEQFF. The J gene is TRBJ2-1, the V gene TRBV4-1; D unresolved. Germline V gives CDR1 MGHRA, CDR2 YSYEKL. With 1 base removed from V and 8 bases from J, the gap between germline ends came to 3 bases. This CDR3 spans 11 amino acids.

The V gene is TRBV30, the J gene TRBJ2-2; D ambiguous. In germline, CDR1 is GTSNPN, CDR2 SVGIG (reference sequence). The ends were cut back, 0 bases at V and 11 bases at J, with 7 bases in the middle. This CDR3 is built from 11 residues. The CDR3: CAWSVSTELFF. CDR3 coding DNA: TGTGCCTGGAGTGTGTCTACCGAGCTGTTTTTT.

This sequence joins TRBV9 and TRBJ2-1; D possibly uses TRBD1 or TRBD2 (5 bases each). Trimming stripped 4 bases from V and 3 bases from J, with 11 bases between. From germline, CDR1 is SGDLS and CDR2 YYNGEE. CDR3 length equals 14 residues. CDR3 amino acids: CASSPPRGYNEQFF. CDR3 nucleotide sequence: TGTGCCAGCAGCCCCCCGAGGGGCTACAATGAGCAGTTCTTC.

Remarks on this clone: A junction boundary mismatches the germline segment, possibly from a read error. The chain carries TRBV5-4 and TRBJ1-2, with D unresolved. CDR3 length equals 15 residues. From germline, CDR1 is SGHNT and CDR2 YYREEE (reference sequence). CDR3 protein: CASSPWLGVGDGYTF. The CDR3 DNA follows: TGCGCCAGCAGCCCCTGGCTTGGTGTGGGTGACGGCTACACCTTC.

This chain's CDR3 is CASSLTGTGGGQPQHF. CDR3 sequence (DNA): TGTGCCAGCAGTCTTACCGGGACAGGGGGTGGACAGCCCCAGCATTTT. The chain carries TRBV6-6 and TRBJ1-5; 11 positions match TRBD1. Looked up from germline, CDR1 is MNHNY and CDR2 is SVGAGI (reference sequence). Germline trimming cut 5 bases from V and 7 bases from J; bases unmatched to any gene: 10. The CDR3 has 16 residues.

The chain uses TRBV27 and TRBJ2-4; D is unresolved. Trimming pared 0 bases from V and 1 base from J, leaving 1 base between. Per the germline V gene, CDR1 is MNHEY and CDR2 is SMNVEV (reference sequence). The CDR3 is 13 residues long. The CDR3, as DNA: TGTGCCAGCAGTTTATCGGCCAAAAACATTCAGTACTTC. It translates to CASSLSAKNIQYF.

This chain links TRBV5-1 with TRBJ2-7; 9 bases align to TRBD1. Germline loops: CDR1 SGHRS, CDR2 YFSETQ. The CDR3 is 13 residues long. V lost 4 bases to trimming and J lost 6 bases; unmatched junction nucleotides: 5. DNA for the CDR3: TGCGCCAGCAGCCCGGGACAGGGCGCCGAGCAGTACTTC. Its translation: CASSPGQGAEQYF.

Here the CDR3 DNA reads TGTGCCAGTAGTATACTCCCAAACTACGAGCAGTACTTC. Amino acid sequence: CASSILPNYEQYF. The chain uses TRBV19 and TRBJ2-7; D gene unclear. The ends were cut back, 2 bases at V and 3 bases at J, with 8 bases in the middle. This CDR3 region has 13 residues. Germline V lookup: CDR1 LNHDA, CDR2 SQIVND (reference sequence).

The CDR3 loop reads CASSLTSTYNEQFF. The CDR3 region has the DNA TGTGCCAGCAGTTTAACTTCTACCTACAATGAGCAGTTCTTC. V and J are TRBV28 and TRBJ2-1; D gene uncertain. From germline, CDR1 is MDHEN and CDR2 SYDVKM. The CDR3 runs 14 residues. Trimming removed 2 bases at V and 2 bases at J, with 7 bases between.

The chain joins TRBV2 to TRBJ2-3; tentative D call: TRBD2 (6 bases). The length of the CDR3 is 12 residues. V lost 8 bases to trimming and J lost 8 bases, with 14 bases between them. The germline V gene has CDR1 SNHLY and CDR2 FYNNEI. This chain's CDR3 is CASGDFPGTQYF. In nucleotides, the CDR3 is TGTGCCAGCGGGGACTTCCCCGGTACGCAGTATTTT.

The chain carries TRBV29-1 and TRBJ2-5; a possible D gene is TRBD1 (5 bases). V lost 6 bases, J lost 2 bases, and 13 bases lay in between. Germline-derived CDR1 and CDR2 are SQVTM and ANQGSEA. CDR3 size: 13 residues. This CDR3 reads CSVWGGVQETQYF. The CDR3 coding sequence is TGCAGCGTATGGGGCGGAGTACAAGAGACCCAGTACTTC.

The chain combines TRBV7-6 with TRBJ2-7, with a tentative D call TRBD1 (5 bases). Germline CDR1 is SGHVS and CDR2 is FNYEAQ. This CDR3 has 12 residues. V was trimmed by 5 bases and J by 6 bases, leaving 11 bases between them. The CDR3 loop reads CASSPGHPEQYF. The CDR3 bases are TGTGCCAGCAGCCCCGGACACCCCGAGCAGTACTTC.

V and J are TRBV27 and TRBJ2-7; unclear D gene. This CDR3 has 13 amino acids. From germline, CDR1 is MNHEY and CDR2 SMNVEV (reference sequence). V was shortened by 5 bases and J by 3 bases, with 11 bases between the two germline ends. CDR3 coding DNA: TGTGCCAGCAGTCCCCCTAGAAACTACGAGCAGTACTTC. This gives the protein CASSPPRNYEQYF.

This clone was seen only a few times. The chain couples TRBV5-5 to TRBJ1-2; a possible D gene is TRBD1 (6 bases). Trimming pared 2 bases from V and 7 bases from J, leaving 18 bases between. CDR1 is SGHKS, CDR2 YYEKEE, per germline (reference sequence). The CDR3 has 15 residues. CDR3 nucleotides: TGTGCCAGCAGCTTCTTAGGACAGCGAGCGGGTGGCTACACCTTC. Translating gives CASSFLGQRAGGYTF.